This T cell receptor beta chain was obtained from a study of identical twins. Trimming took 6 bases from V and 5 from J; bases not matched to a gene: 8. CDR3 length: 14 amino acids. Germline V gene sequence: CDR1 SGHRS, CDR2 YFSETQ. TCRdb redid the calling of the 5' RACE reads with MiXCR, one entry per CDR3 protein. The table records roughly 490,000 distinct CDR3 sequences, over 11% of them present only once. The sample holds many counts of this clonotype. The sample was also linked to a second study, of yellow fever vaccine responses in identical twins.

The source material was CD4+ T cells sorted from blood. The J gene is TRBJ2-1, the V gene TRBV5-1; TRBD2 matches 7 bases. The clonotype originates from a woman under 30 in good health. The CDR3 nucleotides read TGCGCCAGCAAAGCGGGGTCAACGAACAATGAGCAGTTCTTC. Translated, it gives CASKAGSTNNEQFF.